This entry lists 2 T cell receptor beta chains sequenced from one sample in a study of T cell repertoires in cytomegalovirus infection. No antigen has been identified for these receptors. One entry per CDR3 protein, called by TCRdb with MiXCR from the reads. This table holds around 900,000 distinct CDR3 sequences, 31% found once. Material: cultured CD8+ T cells from PBMCs, obtained from culture after CMV antigen stimulation. Receptor source: a human donor in good health (CMV status not recorded). Some clones in this sample may be carry-over from other donors' samples.

The V and J genes are TRBV15 and TRBJ2-7; D perhaps matches TRBD1 (5 bases). The CDR3 is made up of 15 amino acids. The germline CDR1 and CDR2 sequences are LNHNV and YYDKDF (reference sequence). The V gene lost 0 bases and the J gene lost 3 bases, with 12 bases spanning the gap. CDR3 protein: CATSRDSRGYYEQYF. DNA of the CDR3: TGTGCCACCAGCAGAGATTCAAGGGGATACTACGAGCAGTACTTC.

The chain combines TRBV27 with TRBJ2-1; 9 positions match TRBD1. This CDR3 comprises 16 residues. Germline V gene data show CDR1 as MNHEY and CDR2 as SMNVEV (reference sequence). V lost 5 bases and J lost 5; bases outside the gene matches: 10. The CDR3 reads CASSSYRGLIDNEQFF. CDR3 DNA: TGTGCCAGCAGTAGTTACAGGGGGCTTATCGACAATGAGCAGTTCTTC.